These T cell receptor beta chains were read from a single sample in a study of shared clonotypes between healthy human individuals. Produced via immunoSEQ multiplex PCR; TCRdb's table is partial and in-frame only. The sample lists just over 2,000,000 clones; approximately 95% were seen once. Sequences were obtained from naive CD8+ T cells sorted from blood. The origin of the receptors is a man aged 18 to 35 in good health. CDR3s include the opening cysteine and the closing phenylalanine or tryptophan. The D gene is left open where the match is weak. Clone sizes are given selectively: once, few, many, or a class where the clone is expanded.

abundance	v_gene	j_gene	d_gene	CDR3nt	CDR3aa
NA	TRBV11-2	TRBJ2-7	NA	TGTGCCAGCAGCTTCGGGACTCTTACGGGGTCTTCCGAGCAGTACTTC	CASSFGTLTGSSEQYF
once	TRBV4-1	TRBJ2-7	NA	TGCGCCAGCAGCCAAGGATCGAGCGGGCTTCCCTACGAGCAGTACTTC	CASSQGSSGLPYEQYF
once	TRBV5-6	TRBJ2-1	NA	TGTGCCAGCAGCTTAAGCTTTGTCCGGATAGGTTACAATGAGCAGTTCTTC	CASSLSFVRIGYNEQFF
NA	TRBV6-5	TRBJ1-1	TRBD1	TGTGCCAGCAGTCGACAGGGTTGGACTGAAGCTTTCTTT	CASSRQGWTEAFF
NA	TRBV19	TRBJ2-7	NA	TGTGCCAGTAGCTCAACTCTATTCATGTCCTACGAGCAGTACTTC	CASSSTLFMSYEQYF
NA	TRBV28	TRBJ2-7	NA	TGTGCCAGCAGTTTAACCGCCGGAACTCCCCTCGAGCAGTACTTC	CASSLTAGTPLEQYF
NA	TRBV4-3	TRBJ2-7	NA	TGCGCCAGCAGCCAACTGGAGGGGCCCTACGAGCAGTACTTC	CASSQLEGPYEQYF
NA	TRBV11-2	TRBJ2-1	TRBD1	TGTGCCAGCAGCTTAGCCGACAGGGTTCTGGATGAGCAGTTCTTC	CASSLADRVLDEQFF
NA	TRBV5-1	TRBJ2-7	NA	TGCGCCAGCCGAGTGGAGGCACAGTCCCCCTACGAGCAGTACTTC	CASRVEAQSPYEQYF
NA	TRBV6-6	TRBJ2-5	TRBD2	TGTGCCAGCAGTTTCCTAGCGGGGGCGGGTGAGACCCAGTACTTC	CASSFLAGAGETQYF
NA	TRBV7-9	TRBJ2-3	TRBD1	TGTGCCAGCAGCCCCCGGACAGGGGGCCCCGGGACGCAGTATTTT	CASSPRTGGPGTQYF
NA	TRBV27	TRBJ2-3	NA	TGTGCCAGCAGGCAGGTCGGTAGCACAGATACGCAGTATTTT	CASRQVGSTDTQYF
NA	TRBV5-4	TRBJ2-3	NA	TGTGCCAGTAACCGGGGTGGCACAGATACGCAGTATTTT	CASNRGGTDTQYF
NA	TRBV7-3	TRBJ2-5	TRBD1	TGTGCCAGCAGCCCGAGGGGGCCAGACGCTACTACCCAAGAGACCCAGTACTTC	CASSPRGPDATTQETQYF
NA	TRBV10-1	TRBJ1-3	TRBD1	TGCGCCAGCAGTCGGGACAGGGGTCGGGGAAACACCATATATTTT	CASSRDRGRGNTIYF
NA	TRBV7-9	TRBJ2-1	NA	TGTGCCAGCAGCCTAGGGGGAAGCTACAATGAGCAGTTCTTC	CASSLGGSYNEQFF
NA	TRBV4-3	TRBJ2-7	TRBD1	TGCGCCAGCAGCTCGGACAGGGGCCTTTCCGAGCAGTACTTC	CASSSDRGLSEQYF
NA	TRBV11-2	TRBJ2-6	NA	TGTGCCAGCAGAAGGGGGTCAGGGTCTACCGACTCTGGGGCCAACGTCCTGACTTTC	CASRRGSGSTDSGANVLTF
few	TRBV18	TRBJ2-2	NA	TGTGCCAGCTCACCAACCCGTGACAGGACCGGGGAGCTGTTTTTT	CASSPTRDRTGELFF
NA	TRBV4-1	TRBJ2-2	TRBD1	TGCGCCAGCAGCTATGAAGCCGGGACAGGGGGCATCGGGGAGCTGTTTTTT	CASSYEAGTGGIGELFF
NA	TRBV6-5	TRBJ2-7	TRBD2	TGTGCCAGCAGTTACTCTGCGGGGGATTACGAGCAGTACTTC	CASSYSAGDYEQYF
NA	TRBV4-2	TRBJ2-7	TRBD1	TGTGCCAGCAGCCCGGACAGGGGGGTCTACGAGCAGTACTTC	CASSPDRGVYEQYF
NA	TRBV6-6	TRBJ1-1	NA	TGTGCCAGCAGTTACTTACCGACAGGTGAAGCTTTCTTT	CASSYLPTGEAFF
NA	TRBV7-3	TRBJ1-4	NA	TGTGCCAGCAGCCCAACCGGACAGCCTGGGGAAAAACTGTTTTTT	CASSPTGQPGEKLFF
few	TRBV19	TRBJ2-7	TRBD2	TGTGCCAGTAGTATAGGACTAGCGGGAGGCTACGAGCAGTACTTC	CASSIGLAGGYEQYF
NA	TRBV9	TRBJ2-7	NA	TGTGCCAGCAGCGTAGCAGGAGCCGGGCAATGGGACGAGCAGTACTTC	CASSVAGAGQWDEQYF
NA	TRBV13	TRBJ2-3	NA	TGTGCCAGCAGCTTATTCTCCACAGATACGCAGTATTTT	CASSLFSTDTQYF
NA	TRBV13	TRBJ2-1	TRBD2	TGTGCCAGCAGCCCATGGGGGACTAGCACCCACAATGAGCAGTTCTTC	CASSPWGTSTHNEQFF
few	TRBV30	TRBJ1-1	NA	TGTGCCTGGGGAGGGAACACTGAAGCTTTCTTT	CAWGGNTEAFF
NA	TRBV21-1	TRBJ2-7	NA	TGTGCCAGCAGCAGGGGACAGGGAGAGGCCTACGAGCAGTACTTC	CASSRGQGEAYEQYF
NA	TRBV5-4	TRBJ1-2	NA	TGTGCCAGCAGCTTAGACCGAGGCAATGGCTACACCTTC	CASSLDRGNGYTF
NA	TRBV18	TRBJ1-1	NA	TGTGCCAGCTTCTTAGACACTGAAGCTTTCTTT	CASFLDTEAFF
NA	TRBV5-1	TRBJ2-2	TRBD2	TGCGCCAGCAGCTTGAAAGCGGGGGAAGCGAACACCGGGGAGCTGTTTTTT	CASSLKAGEANTGELFF
NA	TRBV11-2	TRBJ2-3	NA	TGTGCCAGCAGCCTGGGGGCGGGATGGGCAGATACGCAGTATTTT	CASSLGAGWADTQYF
NA	TRBV4-1	TRBJ1-1	NA	TGCGCCAGCCGTATGAGGGGTCCCCTGAACACTGAAGCTTTCTTT	CASRMRGPLNTEAFF
NA	TRBV13	TRBJ1-1	NA	TGTGCCAGCAGCCCCCTGGAGGGGTTCACTGAAGCTTTCTTT	CASSPLEGFTEAFF
NA	TRBV27	TRBJ1-4	NA	TGTGCCAGCAGTTCCCCAGGTGATAATGAAAAACTGTTTTTT	CASSSPGDNEKLFF
NA	TRBV27	TRBJ2-4	TRBD2	TGTGCCAGCAGTTCCCGGGGTAGCGGGGGGTCTAAAAACATTCAGTACTTC	CASSSRGSGGSKNIQYF
NA	TRBV30	TRBJ2-1	TRBD2	TGTGCCTGGAGTGGAGGGACCGCGGGAGGGCCCGACAATGAGCAGTTCTTC	CAWSGGTAGGPDNEQFF
NA	TRBV6-5	TRBJ1-1	NA	TGTGCCAGCAGTTATGGGTTTGGGGGCTCGGGCACTGAAGCTTTCTTT	CASSYGFGGSGTEAFF